The rows below give T cell receptor beta chains drawn from one sample of a study of shared clonotypes between healthy human individuals. Measured with immunoSEQ multiplex PCR; TCRdb has only the in-frame clones, and not every one. The sample shows 500,000 to 550,000 clones, about 96% of them seen only once. Sequences were obtained from naive CD4+ T cells sorted from blood. The receptors here all came from a woman younger than 45 in good health. CDR3s include the opening cysteine and the closing phenylalanine or tryptophan. Each record gives: D gene, J gene, clone size, V gene, CDR3 protein, CDR3 DNA. The D gene is left open where the match is weak. The size entry is marked missing in some rows and otherwise reads once, few, many or a size class.

NA	TRBJ2-5	once	TRBV28	CASSLAGPQYQETQYF	TGTGCCAGCAGTTTAGCGGGACCACAATACCAAGAGACCCAGTACTTC
TRBD2	TRBJ2-7	NA	TRBV11-2	CASSSHLAGVDEQYF	TGTGCCAGCAGTTCGCATCTAGCGGGAGTCGACGAGCAGTACTTC
NA	TRBJ1-4	NA	TRBV28	CGTATNEKLFF	TGTGGCACAGCAACTAATGAAAAACTGTTTTTT
TRBD1	TRBJ1-2	NA	TRBV10-3	CATGVGTGTNYGYTF	TGTGCCACAGGCGTGGGGACAGGGACTAACTATGGCTACACCTTC
NA	TRBJ2-1	NA	TRBV6-5	CASTSQGGEQFF	TGTGCCAGCACCTCGCAGGGAGGTGAGCAGTTCTTC
NA	TRBJ1-4	once	TRBV6-4	CASSETGGREEKLFF	TGTGCCAGCAGTGAAACGGGCGGTAGGGAGGAAAAACTGTTTTTT
NA	TRBJ2-7	NA	TRBV2	CASSARGRGEQYF	TGTGCCAGCAGTGCGAGGGGCCGGGGGGAGCAGTACTTC
NA	TRBJ2-7	NA	TRBV11-2	CASKTGPGGLYEQYF	TGTGCCAGTAAAACCGGGCCAGGGGGACTCTACGAGCAGTACTTC
TRBD2	TRBJ2-3	NA	TRBV19	CASSMGLAGVNTQYF	TGTGCCAGTAGTATGGGGCTAGCGGGAGTAAATACGCAGTATTTT
NA	TRBJ1-3	NA	TRBV30	CAWSRYRVPSTGNTIYF	TGTGCCTGGAGTCGCTATCGTGTACCTTCCACTGGAAACACCATATATTTT
NA	TRBJ1-2	NA	TRBV28	CASSFQAPAGYTF	TGTGCCAGCAGTTTCCAAGCTCCGGCTGGCTACACCTTC
NA	TRBJ2-2	NA	TRBV2	CASSEDDTGELFF	TGTGCCAGCAGTGAAGACGACACCGGGGAGCTGTTTTTT
NA	TRBJ1-1	NA	TRBV11-2	CASSLVEGNTEAFF	TGTGCCAGCAGCTTAGTTGAGGGGAACACTGAAGCTTTCTTT
NA	TRBJ1-2	NA	TRBV6-5	CASRPGSGKTGYTF	TGTGCCAGCAGACCTGGATCCGGGAAAACTGGCTACACCTTC
NA	TRBJ2-7	NA	TRBV28	CASSSGPHYEQYF	TGTGCCAGCAGCTCCGGGCCTCACTACGAGCAGTACTTC
TRBD2	TRBJ2-1	NA	TRBV6-5	CATGRASNEQFF	TGTGCCACCGGGAGGGCCAGCAATGAGCAGTTCTTC
NA	TRBJ2-7	NA	TRBV11-2	CASSYQGPGAYEQYF	TGTGCCAGCAGCTATCAGGGGCCGGGGGCCTACGAGCAGTACTTC
NA	TRBJ1-3	NA	TRBV7-9	CASSLAISAEGGNTIYF	TGTGCCAGCAGCTTAGCAATTTCGGCTGAGGGAGGAAACACCATATATTTT
TRBD1	TRBJ2-7	NA	TRBV11-2	CASSRTGESYEQYF	TGTGCCAGCAGCAGGACAGGGGAGTCCTACGAGCAGTACTTC
NA	TRBJ2-3	NA	TRBV5-1	CASSLSAGTDTQYF	TGCGCCAGCAGCTTGAGCGCTGGCACAGATACGCAGTATTTT
NA	TRBJ1-3	few	TRBV19	CASSSLSGNTIYF	TGTGCCAGTAGTTCTCTCTCTGGAAACACCATATATTTT
TRBD1	TRBJ1-6	NA	TRBV6-1	CASRRGQVLAQVHF	TGTGCCAGCAGGCGGGGACAGGTCTTGGCGCAAGTCCACTTT
NA	TRBJ1-4	NA	TRBV2	CASSQLTAEKLFF	TGTGCCAGCAGCCAACTGACAGCTGAAAAACTGTTTTTT
NA	TRBJ2-2	NA	TRBV6-4	CAKSGVLNTGELFF	TGTGCCAAATCGGGGGTATTAAACACCGGGGAGCTGTTTTTT
NA	TRBJ2-7	NA	TRBV28	CASSLLGDEQYF	TGTGCCAGCAGTTTATTGGGGGACGAGCAGTACTTC
TRBD1	TRBJ1-2	NA	TRBV4-1	CASSSPGQGPGGYTF	TGCGCCAGCAGTTCACCGGGACAGGGGCCCGGAGGCTACACCTTC
NA	TRBJ2-3	NA	TRBV2	CASNEVPDTQYF	TGTGCCAGCAATGAGGTTCCAGATACGCAGTATTTT
TRBD1	TRBJ2-2	NA	TRBV28	CASSAPDRDTGELFF	TGTGCCAGCAGCGCACCGGACAGGGATACCGGGGAGCTGTTTTTT
NA	TRBJ1-6	NA	TRBV27	CASSLKSPGPGSPLHF	TGTGCCAGCAGTTTAAAGTCCCCGGGGCCGGGGTCACCCCTCCACTTT
NA	TRBJ1-3	NA	TRBV7-8	CASSFGTPGNTIYF	TGTGCCAGCAGCTTTGGCACCCCTGGAAACACCATATATTTT
TRBD2	TRBJ2-2	NA	TRBV6-5	CASSYGGEPQSGELFF	TGTGCCAGCAGTTACGGGGGGGAACCCCAGAGCGGGGAGCTGTTTTTT
TRBD2	TRBJ2-1	once	TRBV19	CASSIGGLAGGTYEQFF	TGTGCCAGTAGTATAGGAGGTTTAGCGGGAGGAACCTATGAGCAGTTCTTC
TRBD1	TRBJ1-1	NA	TRBV28	CASSTGTGTEAFF	TGTGCCAGCAGTACCGGGACAGGGACTGAAGCTTTCTTT
TRBD1	TRBJ1-2	NA	TRBV19	CASSVTGLNYGYTF	TGTGCCAGTAGTGTGACAGGGCTTAACTATGGCTACACCTTC
NA	TRBJ1-4	NA	TRBV6-1	CASSVFPENILEKLFF	TGTGCCAGCAGTGTGTTCCCTGAGAATATTCTTGAAAAACTGTTTTTT
TRBD2	TRBJ2-1	NA	TRBV4-1	CASSHLLATTYNEQFF	TGCGCCAGCAGCCACCTACTAGCGACCACCTACAATGAGCAGTTCTTC
NA	TRBJ2-5	NA	TRBV6-5	CASSPGETQYF	TGTGCCAGCAGTCCCGGGGAGACCCAGTACTTC
NA	TRBJ1-4	NA	TRBV25-1	CASSEPTVNEKLFF	TGTGCCAGCAGTGAACCGACGGTAAATGAAAAACTGTTTTTT
NA	TRBJ2-7	NA	TRBV19	CASSIGAGNYEQYF	TGTGCCAGTAGTATAGGGGCAGGGAACTACGAGCAGTACTTC
NA	TRBJ1-2	once	TRBV23-1	CASRQRRSRDGYTF	TGCGCCAGCAGACAACGTCGGAGTAGGGATGGCTACACCTTC
NA	TRBJ2-1	NA	TRBV28	CASSLPGMNYNEQFF	TGTGCCAGCAGTTTACCGGGAATGAACTACAATGAGCAGTTCTTC
NA	TRBJ2-1	NA	TRBV5-1	CASSLATGYNEQFF	TGCGCCAGCAGCTTGGCCACGGGCTACAATGAGCAGTTCTTC
TRBD1	TRBJ2-7	once	TRBV27	CASRGQGGSYEQYF	TGTGCCAGCCGGGGACAGGGGGGGTCCTACGAGCAGTACTTC
NA	TRBJ1-2	NA	TRBV28	CASSSEGRGYGYTF	TGTGCCAGCAGTTCAGAGGGGAGAGGCTATGGCTACACCTTC
NA	TRBJ1-4	once	TRBV27	CASISDGGNLFF	TGTGCCAGCATCTCAGATGGGGGTAATCTGTTTTTT
NA	TRBJ1-2	NA	TRBV20-1	CSAAPRDGYTF	TGCAGTGCGGCTCCCAGGGATGGCTACACCTTC
TRBD2	TRBJ2-5	NA	TRBV5-5	CASSFGLAGNQETQYF	TGTGCCAGCAGCTTTGGACTAGCGGGGAACCAAGAGACCCAGTACTTC
NA	TRBJ1-3	NA	TRBV5-1	CASKLNSGNTIYF	TGCGCCAGCAAACTTAACTCTGGAAACACCATATATTTT
TRBD2	TRBJ2-1	NA	TRBV5-5	CASSRLAGSYNEQFF	TGTGCCAGCAGCCGACTAGCCGGCTCCTACAATGAGCAGTTCTTC
NA	TRBJ1-1	once	TRBV29-1	CSVTLTVLGTEAFF	TGCAGCGTTACACTGACAGTCTTAGGCACTGAAGCTTTCTTT
NA	TRBJ2-7	NA	TRBV18	CASSIMTAQPYEQYF	TGTGCCAGCTCAATCATGACAGCACAACCCTACGAGCAGTACTTC
TRBD1	TRBJ1-2	NA	TRBV9	CASSAGTGAAGYTF	TGTGCCAGCAGCGCGGGGACAGGGGCGGCTGGCTACACCTTC
NA	TRBJ2-5	NA	TRBV21-1	CASSKKRGRLAGFQETQYF	TGTGCCAGCAGCAAGAAAAGGGGCCGACTAGCGGGATTCCAAGAGACCCAGTACTTC